The 27 T cell receptor beta chains below all came from one sample that was sequenced in a study of T cell repertoires in cytomegalovirus infection. TCRdb used MiXCR to reprocess the reads, holding one entry per CDR3 protein. The data show over 450,000 distinct CDR3 sequences, approximately 10% seen once. Sequencing was performed on PBMCs. These receptors were taken from a human donor in good health (CMV status not recorded). Some clones in this sample may be carry-over from other donors' samples.

The sample holds many counts of this clonotype. The chain combines TRBV19 with TRBJ1-1; tentative D call: TRBD1 (5 bases). Per germline, CDR1 LNHDA and CDR2 SQIVND (reference sequence). This CDR3 is 17 amino acids long. Trimming took off 2 bases at V and 4 bases at J, with 20 bases between the two ends. The CDR3 region has the DNA TGTGCCAGTAGTATAATGGCGGATTCTTTAAGGGGCACTGAAGCTTTCTTT. Its translation is CASSIMADSLRGTEAFF. Variable domain in full (rest from reference TRBV19 and TRBJ1-1): DGGITQSPKYLFRKEGQNVTLSCEQNLNHDAMYWYRQDPGQGLRLIYYSQIVNDFQKGDIAEGYSVSREKKESFPLTVTSAQKNPTAFYLCASSIMADSLRGTEAFFGQGTRLTVV.

This clonotype showed up many times. The chain employs TRBV7-2 and TRBJ2-2, with TRBD2 identical over 9 bases. Germline lookup yields CDR1 SGHTA and CDR2 FQGNSA. The CDR3 totals 16 residues. The V gene end was trimmed by 1 base and the J gene end by 5 bases; junction bases not matched to a gene: 5. Written as DNA, the CDR3 is TGTGCCAGCAGCTTAGGTGGCGGGGGGGGAACCGGGGAGCTGTTTTTT. It encodes CASSLGGGGGTGELFF.

This clonotype appeared a few times. This rearrangement joins TRBV29-1 to TRBJ1-6, with D unresolved. In germline, CDR1 is SQVTM, CDR2 ANQGSEA. Trimming stripped 6 bases from V and 7 bases from J, with 16 bases between. The CDR3 covers 14 residues. CDR3 sequence (DNA): TGCAGCGTCGCCCCGGGAGGGCCGAATTCACCCCTCCACTTT. Protein: CSVAPGGPNSPLHF. Filled out from reference TRBV29-1 and TRBJ1-6, the complete variable domain reads SAVISQKPSRDICQRGTSLTIQCQVDSQVTMMFWYRQQPGQSLTLIATANQGSEATYESGFVIDKFPISRPNLTFSTLTVSNMSPEDSSIYLCSVAPGGPNSPLHFGNGTRLTVT.

The chain links TRBV9 to TRBJ1-5; D may be TRBD1 (5 bases). The CDR3 spans 14 residues. Trimming cost V 7 bases and J 0 bases, with 11 bases left between them. The germline V gene encodes CDR1 SGDLS and CDR2 YYNGEE. This chain's CDR3 is CASAQTDSNQPQHF. CDR3 DNA sequence: TGTGCCAGCGCCCAGACAGATAGCAATCAGCCCCAGCATTTT. Looking up the rest from reference TRBV9 and TRBJ1-5 gives the full variable domain: DSGVTQTPKHLITATGQRVTLRCSPRSGDLSVYWYQQSLDQGLQFLIQYYNGEERAKGNILERFSAQQFPDLHSELNLSSLELGDSALYFCASAQTDSNQPQHFGDGTRLSIL.

There are many counts of this clonotype. The chain joins TRBV6-5 to TRBJ1-2; D gene ambiguous. The CDR3 consists of 11 residues. Germline V lookup: CDR1 MNHEY, CDR2 SVGAGI. V shed 8 bases and J shed 8 bases, with 12 bases lying between them. The CDR3 here is CASGGSGGYTF. CDR3 coding DNA: TGTGCCAGCGGAGGGAGCGGGGGCTACACCTTC.

This chain uses TRBV9 with TRBJ2-1, with D uncertain. Germline-derived CDR1 and CDR2 are SGDLS and YYNGEE. The CDR3 loop spans 15 amino acids. With 0 bases removed from V and 2 bases from J, the gap between germline ends came to 9 bases. CDR3 sequence: CASSVESGPYNEQFF. The CDR3, as DNA: TGTGCCAGCAGCGTAGAGAGTGGCCCCTACAATGAGCAGTTCTTC.

This sequence joins TRBV29-1 and TRBJ2-4; TRBD2 matches 7 bases. The CDR3 consists of 14 residues. V dropped 4 bases and J dropped 6; count of bases not matched to a gene: 9. From germline, CDR1 is SQVTM and CDR2 ANQGSEA. This chain's CDR3 is CSVAPMGGGNIQYF. CDR3 bases: TGCAGCGTTGCCCCAATGGGGGGGGGAAACATTCAGTACTTC.

The chain is built from TRBV30 and TRBJ2-7; D is unresolved. Trimming cost V 2 bases and J 2 bases, with 7 bases left between them. The CDR3 has 12 amino acids. CDR1 is GTSNPN, CDR2 SVGIG, per germline (reference sequence). The CDR3 spells CAWSSGAYEQYF. CDR3 in DNA: TGTGCCTGGAGTTCTGGAGCCTACGAGCAGTACTTC.

The sample holds many counts of this clonotype. The V gene is TRBV7-2, the J gene TRBJ1-1; 9 bases match TRBD1. Trimming removed 4 bases from V and 9 bases from J; junction bases left unmatched: 3. Germline V gives CDR1 SGHTA, CDR2 FQGNSA. This CDR3 is built from 12 residues. The CDR3 DNA sequence: TGTGCCAGCAGCTCGGGGACAGGGAAAGCTTTCTTT. Translated: CASSSGTGKAFF.

The DNA for the CDR3 is TGTGCCAGCCAGCTGCGGCGACATCCACGGGCACAAGAGACCCAGTACTTC. This translates into CASQLRRHPRAQETQYF. The V and J genes are TRBV6-1 and TRBJ2-5; unclear D gene. This CDR3 has 17 amino acids. The V end lost 8 bases, the J end lost 2 bases, and 24 bases lay between the germline ends. The V gene's germline CDR1 is MNHNS and CDR2 SASEGT.

This clonotype was counted at least ten times. The V call is TRBV10-3, the J call TRBJ2-1; D uncertain. Germline CDR1 ENHRY, CDR2 SYGVKD. The V gene lost 6 bases and the J gene lost 0 bases, with 9 bases spanning the gap. The CDR3 consists of 14 residues. The CDR3: CAIRRASSYNEQFF. CDR3 coding DNA: TGTGCCATCAGGCGCGCAAGCTCCTACAATGAGCAGTTCTTC.

This clonotype has ten or more counts. The chain carries TRBV29-1 and TRBJ1-1; D is uncertain. The V end was cut by 3 bases, the J end by 7 bases, with 18 bases between. This CDR3 has 14 amino acids. In germline, CDR1 is SQVTM, CDR2 ANQGSEA. The CDR3 sequence is CSVEDVQSGVEAFF. CDR3 nucleotides: TGCAGCGTTGAGGACGTACAGAGCGGGGTTGAAGCTTTCTTT. The complete variable domain, with remaining parts taken from reference TRBV29-1 and TRBJ1-1, reads SAVISQKPSRDICQRGTSLTIQCQVDSQVTMMFWYRQQPGQSLTLIATANQGSEATYESGFVIDKFPISRPNLTFSTLTVSNMSPEDSSIYLCSVEDVQSGVEAFFGQGTRLTVV.

This clonotype was found many times. The genes are TRBV29-1 and TRBJ1-3; D is unclear. The CDR3 runs to 13 residues. Looked up from germline, CDR1 is SQVTM and CDR2 is ANQGSEA. With 4 bases removed from V and 2 bases from J, the gap between germline ends came to 9 bases. CDR3 loop: CSVGAAPGNTIYF. Written as DNA, the CDR3 is TGCAGCGTTGGAGCCGCTCCTGGAAACACCATATATTTT.

There are a few counts of this clonotype. The chain recombines TRBV12-3 or TRBV12-4 with TRBJ2-7; 9 nucleotides match TRBD2. The CDR3 sequence is 14 residues long. The V segment lost 10 bases and the J segment 1 base; nucleotides outside the gene matches: 8. DNA of the CDR3: TGTGCCACCAATAGCGGGAGTGGGTCCTACGAGCAGTACTTC. Amino acids: CATNSGSGSYEQYF.

This clonotype appeared many times. The chain carries TRBV5-1 and TRBJ1-1, with 7 bases aligning to TRBD1. Germline trimming cut 4 bases from V and 0 bases from J; bases unmatched to any gene: 3. The CDR3 spans 14 residues. Germline V gives CDR1 SGHRS, CDR2 YFSETQ. CDR3 coding DNA: TGCGCCAGCAGCGGGGACAGCATGAACACTGAAGCTTTCTTT. Its translation is CASSGDSMNTEAFF.

This clonotype was detected only a few times. This chain links TRBV10-3 with TRBJ2-2, with TRBD2 identical over 15 bases. This CDR3 is built from 18 residues. Germline values: CDR1 ENHRY, CDR2 SYGVKD. Unmatched junction bases numbered 8, after V lost 8 bases and J lost 1 base. The CDR3 DNA reads TGTGCCATCCCCCGGACTAGCGGGAGGGCTAGGAACACCGGGGAGCTGTTTTTT. Translated: CAIPRTSGRARNTGELFF.

At least ten counts were recorded for this clonotype. The V gene is TRBV3-1, the J gene TRBJ2-7, with 7 bases fitting TRBD1. Germline V CDR1 and CDR2: LGHDT, YNNKEL (reference sequence). The V segment lost 4 bases and the J segment 6 bases; nucleotides outside the gene matches: 6. The CDR3 has 13 residues. The CDR3, as DNA: TGTGCCAGCAGCCCGGACAGGTGGACCGAGCAGTACTTC. This gives the protein CASSPDRWTEQYF.

This clonotype was observed at least ten times. V usage is TRBV7-9 and J usage is TRBJ2-3; TRBD2 agrees at 12 bases. This CDR3 comprises 16 residues. Germline-derived CDR1 and CDR2 are SEHNR and FQNEAQ (reference sequence). Losses at the gene ends were 2 bases for V and 2 bases for J; bases not matched to a gene: 2. Here the CDR3 reads CASSLTSGRFTDTQYF. The CDR3, as DNA: TGTGCCAGCAGCTTAACTAGCGGGAGGTTCACAGATACGCAGTATTTT.

Note on this clonotype: A read error may explain this, as a much larger clone is one base away. The rearrangement uses TRBV28 and TRBJ1-2, with D hard to call. The germline CDR1 and CDR2 sequences are MDHEN and SYDVKM. CDR3 length: 14 residues. V lost 8 bases to trimming and J lost 4 bases, with 17 bases between them. CDR3 protein: CASSNSPVSYGYTF. CDR3 sequence (DNA): TGTGCCAGCTCTAACAGCCCAGTTTCCTATGGCTACACCTTC.

The chain joins TRBV20-1 to TRBJ2-5; 11 bases map to TRBD2. The CDR3 runs 16 residues. From germline, CDR1 is DFQATT and CDR2 SNEGSKA (reference sequence). V lost 4 bases to trimming and J lost 0 bases; unmatched junction nucleotides: 7. CDR3 sequence: CSANPSGRPYQETQYF. In DNA form, the CDR3 reads TGCAGTGCTAATCCTAGCGGGAGGCCGTACCAAGAGACCCAGTACTTC.

This clonotype was seen many times. This chain joins TRBV27 and TRBJ2-7; D possibly uses TRBD1 or TRBD2 (5 bases each). This CDR3 region has 14 residues. The germline gives CDR1 MNHEY, CDR2 SMNVEV (reference sequence). V lost 6 bases to trimming and J lost 5 bases, with 17 bases between them. This chain's CDR3 is CASSYSRAGNEQYF. Here the CDR3 DNA reads TGTGCCAGCAGCTACTCGCGGGCAGGGAACGAGCAGTACTTC.

The table lists this clonotype with many counts. The chain is built from TRBV7-2 and TRBJ2-1; 11 bases align to TRBD2. Germline loops: CDR1 SGHTA, CDR2 FQGNSA. CDR3 length: 15 residues. The V gene end was trimmed by 3 bases and the J gene end by 13 bases; junction bases not matched to a gene: 11. The CDR3 sequence: CASSFTSGSPSSQFF. The CDR3 DNA is TGTGCCAGCAGCTTTACTAGCGGGAGCCCTAGCTCACAGTTCTTC.

This chain links TRBV20-1 with TRBJ1-5; 8 bases fit TRBD1. CDR1 DFQATT and CDR2 SNEGSKA come from the germline V gene (reference sequence). J lost 6 bases, V lost 7 bases, and 14 bases had no gene match. The CDR3 loop spans 15 amino acids. The CDR3 reads CSGALGRTGFQPQHF. CDR3 nucleotides: TGCAGTGGGGCCCTTGGTCGGACAGGGTTTCAGCCCCAGCATTTT.

The rearrangement joins TRBV27 to TRBJ1-5; weak D call: TRBD1 (5 bases). The germline V and J ends were trimmed by 4 bases and 3 bases, with 10 bases remaining between them. Germline lookup yields CDR1 MNHEY and CDR2 SMNVEV (reference sequence). The CDR3 has 14 amino acids. Here the CDR3 DNA reads TGTGCCAGCAGTTCGGGGGGTATCAATCAGCCCCAGCATTTT. Translating gives CASSSGGINQPQHF.

In this sample, this clonotype turned up many times. The chain has TRBV2 and TRBJ2-7; 7 bases are shared with TRBD2. Trimming took 6 bases from V and 3 from J; bases not matched to a gene: 2. The CDR3 has 12 amino acids. CDR1 and CDR2 (germline): SNHLY, FYNNEI. In DNA, the CDR3 is TGTGCCAGCAGCCGGGACTACTACGAGCAGTACTTC. Protein sequence: CASSRDYYEQYF.

In the case of this clonotype: At one end, the junction sequence differs from germline, possibly due to a read error. The CDR3 is CASSQDLSGKTGELLF. CDR3 nucleotide sequence: TGTGCCAGCAGCCAAGACCTTAGCGGGAAAACCGGGGAGCTGCTTTTT. V usage is TRBV3-1 and J usage is TRBJ2-2, with TRBD2 matching 8 bases. The CDR3 contains 16 residues. Germline lookup yields CDR1 LGHDT and CDR2 YNNKEL (reference sequence).

This clonotype was counted ten times or more. V is TRBV6-1 and J is TRBJ2-7; 10 bases match TRBD1. Germline V gene lookup returns CDR1 MNHNS and CDR2 SASEGT. The CDR3 sequence is 15 residues long. Losses at the gene ends were 5 bases for V and 4 bases for J; bases not matched to a gene: 8. The CDR3 spells CASSTWTGGFYEQYF. The CDR3 DNA reads TGTGCCAGCAGTACCTGGACAGGGGGGTTTTACGAGCAGTACTTC.